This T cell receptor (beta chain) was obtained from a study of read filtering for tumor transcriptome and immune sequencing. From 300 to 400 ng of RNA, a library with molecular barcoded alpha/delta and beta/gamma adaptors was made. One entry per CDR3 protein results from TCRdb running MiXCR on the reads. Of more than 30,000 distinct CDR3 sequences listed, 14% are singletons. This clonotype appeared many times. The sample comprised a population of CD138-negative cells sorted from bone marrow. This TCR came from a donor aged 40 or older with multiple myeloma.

The CDR3 loop is CASSLDKGGTTYNEQFF. Here the CDR3 DNA reads TGTGCCAGCAGCTTAGATAAGGGGGGCACGACCTACAATGAGCAGTTCTTC. The gene calls are TRBV11-3 and TRBJ2-1; D possibly matches TRBD1 or TRBD2 (6 bases each). V was cut by 0 bases and J by 2 bases, with 14 bases left in between. Germline lookup yields CDR1 SGHNT and CDR2 YENEEA. The CDR3 has 17 amino acids.